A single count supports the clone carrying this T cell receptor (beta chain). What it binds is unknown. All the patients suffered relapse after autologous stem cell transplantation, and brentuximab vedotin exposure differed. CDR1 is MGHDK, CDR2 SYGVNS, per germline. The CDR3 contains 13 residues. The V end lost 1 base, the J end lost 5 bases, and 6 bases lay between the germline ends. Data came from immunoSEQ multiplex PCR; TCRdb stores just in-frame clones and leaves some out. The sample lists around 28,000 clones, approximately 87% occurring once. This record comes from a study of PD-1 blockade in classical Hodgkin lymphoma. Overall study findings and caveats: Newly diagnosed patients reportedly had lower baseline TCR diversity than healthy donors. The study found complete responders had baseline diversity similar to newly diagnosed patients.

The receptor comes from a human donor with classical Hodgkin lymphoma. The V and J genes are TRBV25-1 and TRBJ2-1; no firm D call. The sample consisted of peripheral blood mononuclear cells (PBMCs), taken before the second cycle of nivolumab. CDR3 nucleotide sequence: TGTGCCAGCAGTGAATCCCCACACAATGAGCAGTTCTTC. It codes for CASSESPHNEQFF.